The clone carrying this TCR beta chain is a singleton in its sample. Libraries were prepared by immunoSEQ multiplex PCR; TCRdb keeps only in-frame clonotypes and omits some of them. The sample has 85,000 to 130,000 clones, roughly nine tenths seen once. CDR3 length: 12 residues. Germline V gene data show CDR1 as SGHTA and CDR2 as FQGNSA. The V segment lost 1 base and the J segment 14 bases; nucleotides outside the gene matches: 5. Patients yielded 1 to 8 samples each, pretreatment and on-treatment. These data originate in a study of PD-L1 blockade in urothelial cancer. This clonotype originated in an elderly woman with urothelial cancer. This material consisted of PBMCs, taken around atezolizumab (anti-PD-L1) treatment. The chain is built from TRBV7-2 and TRBJ2-3; 8 nucleotides align to TRBD2. The CDR3 sequence: CASSLGGRSGYF. CDR3 coding DNA: TGTGCCAGCAGCTTAGGCGGGAGGTCCGGGTATTTT.